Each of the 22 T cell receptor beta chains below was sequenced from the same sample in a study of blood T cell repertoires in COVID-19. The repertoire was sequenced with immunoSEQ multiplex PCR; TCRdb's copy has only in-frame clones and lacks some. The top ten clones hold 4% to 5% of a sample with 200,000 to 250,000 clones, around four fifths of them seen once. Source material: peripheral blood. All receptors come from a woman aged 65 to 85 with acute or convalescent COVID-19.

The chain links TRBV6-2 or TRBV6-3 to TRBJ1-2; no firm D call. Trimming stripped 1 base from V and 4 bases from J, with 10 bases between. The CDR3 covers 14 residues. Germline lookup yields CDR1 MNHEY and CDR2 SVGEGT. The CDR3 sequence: CASSYLSQSYGYTF. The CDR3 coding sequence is TGTGCCAGCAGTTACTTGAGCCAATCCTATGGCTACACCTTC.

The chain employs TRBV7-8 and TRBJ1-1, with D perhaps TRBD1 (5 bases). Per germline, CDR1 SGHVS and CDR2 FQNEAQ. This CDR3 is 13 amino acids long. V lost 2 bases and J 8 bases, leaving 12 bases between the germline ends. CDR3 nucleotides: TGTGCCAGCAGCTTATTAAGACAGTCGGAAGCTTTCTTT. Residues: CASSLLRQSEAFF. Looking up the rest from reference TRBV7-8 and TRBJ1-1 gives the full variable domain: GAGVSQSPRYKVAKRGQDVALRCDPISGHVSLFWYQQALGQGPEFLTYFQNEAQLDKSGLPSDRFFAERPEGSVSTLKIQRTQQEDSAVYLCASSLLRQSEAFFGQGTRLTVV.

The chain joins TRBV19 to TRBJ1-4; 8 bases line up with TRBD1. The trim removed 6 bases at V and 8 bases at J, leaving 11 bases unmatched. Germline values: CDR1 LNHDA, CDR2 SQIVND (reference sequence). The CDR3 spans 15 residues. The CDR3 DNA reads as TGTGCCAGTAGCACTCGAGGCAGGGGGCAAGAAAAACTGTTTTTT. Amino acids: CASSTRGRGQEKLFF.

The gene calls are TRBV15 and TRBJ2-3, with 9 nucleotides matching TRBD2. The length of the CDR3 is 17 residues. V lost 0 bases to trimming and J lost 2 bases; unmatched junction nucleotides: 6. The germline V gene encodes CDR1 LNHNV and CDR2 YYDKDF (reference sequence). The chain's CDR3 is CATSRDYLAGYTDTQYF. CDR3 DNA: TGTGCCACCAGCAGAGATTATCTAGCGGGATACACAGATACGCAGTATTTT. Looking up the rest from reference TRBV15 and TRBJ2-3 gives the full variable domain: DAMVIQNPRYQVTQFGKPVTLSCSQTLNHNVMYWYQQKSSQAPKLLFHYYDKDFNNEADTPDNFQSRRPNTSFCFLDIRSPGLGDTAMYLCATSRDYLAGYTDTQYFGPGTRLTVL.

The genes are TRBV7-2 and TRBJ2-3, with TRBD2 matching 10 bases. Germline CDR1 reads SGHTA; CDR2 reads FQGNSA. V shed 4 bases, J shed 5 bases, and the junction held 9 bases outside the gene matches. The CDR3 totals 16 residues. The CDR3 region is CASSSDSGGPLDTQYF. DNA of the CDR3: TGTGCCAGCAGCTCCGATAGCGGGGGGCCTCTAGATACGCAGTATTTT.

The CDR3 is CASSLTATGELFF. As DNA, the CDR3 is TGTGCCAGCAGCTTAACAGCCACCGGGGAGCTGTTTTTT. The genes are TRBV11-3 and TRBJ2-2; D remains unclear. Germline CDR1 is SGHNT and CDR2 is YENEEA. The CDR3 is 13 amino acids. V shed 2 bases and J shed 4 bases, with 5 bases lying between them.

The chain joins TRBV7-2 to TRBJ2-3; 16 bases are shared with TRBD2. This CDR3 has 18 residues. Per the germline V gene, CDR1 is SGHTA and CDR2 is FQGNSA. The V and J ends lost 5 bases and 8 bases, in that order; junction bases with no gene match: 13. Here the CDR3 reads CASSLLGTSGGALVTQYF. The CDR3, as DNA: TGTGCCAGCAGCCTCCTGGGGACTAGCGGGGGGGCTTTGGTTACGCAGTATTTT.

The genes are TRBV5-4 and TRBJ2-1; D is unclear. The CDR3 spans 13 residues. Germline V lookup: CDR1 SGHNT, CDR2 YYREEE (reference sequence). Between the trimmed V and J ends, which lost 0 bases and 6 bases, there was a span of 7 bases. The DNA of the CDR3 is TGTGCCAGCAGCTTGGTAACCGGCAATGAGCAGTTCTTC. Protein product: CASSLVTGNEQFF.

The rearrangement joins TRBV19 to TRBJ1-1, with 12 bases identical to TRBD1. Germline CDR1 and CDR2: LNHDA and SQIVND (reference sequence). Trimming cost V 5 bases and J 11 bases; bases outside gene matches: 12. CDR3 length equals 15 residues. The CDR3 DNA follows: TGTGCCAGTAGTCACGCGCGCACCGGGACAGGGGGCGCTTTCTTT. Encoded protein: CASSHARTGTGGAFF.

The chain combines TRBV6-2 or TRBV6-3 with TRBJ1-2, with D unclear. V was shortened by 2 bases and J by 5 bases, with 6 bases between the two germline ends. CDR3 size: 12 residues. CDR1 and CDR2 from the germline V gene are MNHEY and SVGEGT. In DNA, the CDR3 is TGTGCCAGCAGTTACCGGTTTTATGGCTACACCTTC. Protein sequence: CASSYRFYGYTF.

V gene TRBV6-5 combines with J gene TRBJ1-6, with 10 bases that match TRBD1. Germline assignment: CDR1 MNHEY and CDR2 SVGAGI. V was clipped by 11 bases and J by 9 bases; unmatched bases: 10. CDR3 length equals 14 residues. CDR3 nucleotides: TGTGCCGCTCGCCGGGACAGGGGACCTTCACCCCTCCACTTT. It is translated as CAARRDRGPSPLHF.

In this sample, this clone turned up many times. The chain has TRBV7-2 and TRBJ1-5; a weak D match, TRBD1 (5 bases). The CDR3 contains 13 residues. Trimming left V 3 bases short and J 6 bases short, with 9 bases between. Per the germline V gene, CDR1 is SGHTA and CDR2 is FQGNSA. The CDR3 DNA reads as TGTGCCAGCAGCTTGGGCGGGGCTCAGCCCCAGCATTTT. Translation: CASSLGGAQPQHF. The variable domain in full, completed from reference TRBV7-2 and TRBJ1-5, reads GAGVSQSPSNKVTEKGKDVELRCDPISGHTALYWYRQSLGQGLEFLIYFQGNSAPDKSGLPSDRFSAERTGGSVSTLTIQRTQQEDSAVYLCASSLGGAQPQHFGDGTRLSIL.

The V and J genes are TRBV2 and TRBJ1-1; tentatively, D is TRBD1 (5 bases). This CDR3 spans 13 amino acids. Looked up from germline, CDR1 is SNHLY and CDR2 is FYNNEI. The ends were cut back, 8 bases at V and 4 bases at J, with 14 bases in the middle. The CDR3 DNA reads TGTGCCAGCTGCGGGGACCTCGGCACTGAAGCTTTCTTT. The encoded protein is CASCGDLGTEAFF.

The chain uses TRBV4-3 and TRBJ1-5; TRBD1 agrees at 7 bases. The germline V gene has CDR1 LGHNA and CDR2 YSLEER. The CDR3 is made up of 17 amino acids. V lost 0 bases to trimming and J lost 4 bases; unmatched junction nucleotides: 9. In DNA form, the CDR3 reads TGCGCCAGCAGCCAAGATTTTACTGACAGGGCTAATCAGCCCCAGCATTTT. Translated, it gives CASSQDFTDRANQPQHF.

The CDR3, as DNA: TGTGCCAGCTCACCGACGGGGTCGGGCTACACCTTC. This codes for CASSPTGSGYTF. The rearrangement joins TRBV18 to TRBJ1-2; D is uncertain. Germline CDR1 is KGHSH and CDR2 is LQKENI. Trimming cost V 3 bases and J 8 bases, with 10 bases left between them. This CDR3 spans 12 amino acids.

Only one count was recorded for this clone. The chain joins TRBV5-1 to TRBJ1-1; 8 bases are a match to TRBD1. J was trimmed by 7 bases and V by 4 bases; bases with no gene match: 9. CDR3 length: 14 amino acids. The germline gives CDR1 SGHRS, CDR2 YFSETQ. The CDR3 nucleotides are TGCGCCAGCAGCCAGGACAGGGAACGGGGTGAAGCTTTCTTT. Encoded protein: CASSQDRERGEAFF.

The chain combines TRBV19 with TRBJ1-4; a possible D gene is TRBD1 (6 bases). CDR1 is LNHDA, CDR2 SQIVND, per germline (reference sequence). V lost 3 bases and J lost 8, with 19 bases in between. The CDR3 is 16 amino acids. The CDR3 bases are TGTGCCAGTAGTATCGGTCAAAGAACAGGGAGCGAAAAACTGTTTTTT. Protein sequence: CASSIGQRTGSEKLFF.

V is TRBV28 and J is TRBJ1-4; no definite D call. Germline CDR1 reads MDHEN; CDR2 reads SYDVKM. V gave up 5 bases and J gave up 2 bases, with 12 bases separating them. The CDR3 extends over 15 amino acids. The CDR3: CASSTWGGTNEKLFF. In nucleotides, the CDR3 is TGTGCCAGCAGTACCTGGGGAGGCACTAATGAAAAACTGTTTTTT. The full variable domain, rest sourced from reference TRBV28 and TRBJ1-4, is DVKVTQSSRYLVKRTGEKVFLECVQDMDHENMFWYRQDPGLGLRLIYFSYDVKMKEKGDIPEGYSVSREKKERFSLILESASTNQTSMYLCASSTWGGTNEKLFFGSGTQLSVL.

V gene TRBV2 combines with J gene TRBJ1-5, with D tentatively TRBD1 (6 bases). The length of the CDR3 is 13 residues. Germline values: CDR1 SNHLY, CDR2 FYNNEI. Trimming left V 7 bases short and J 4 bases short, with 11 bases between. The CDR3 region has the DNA TGTGCCAGCAACAGGGAAGGGAATCAGCCCCAGCATTTT. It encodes CASNREGNQPQHF.

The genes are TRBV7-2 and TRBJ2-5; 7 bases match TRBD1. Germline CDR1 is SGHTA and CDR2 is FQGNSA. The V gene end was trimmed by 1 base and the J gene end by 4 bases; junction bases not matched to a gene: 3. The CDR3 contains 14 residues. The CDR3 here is CASSLGPGGETQYF. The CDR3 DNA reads TGTGCCAGCAGCTTAGGGCCAGGGGGAGAGACCCAGTACTTC.

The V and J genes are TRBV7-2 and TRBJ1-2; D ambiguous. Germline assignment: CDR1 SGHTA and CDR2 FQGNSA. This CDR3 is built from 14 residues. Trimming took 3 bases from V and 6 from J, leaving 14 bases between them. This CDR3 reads CASSLFRDSNGYTF. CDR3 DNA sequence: TGTGCCAGCAGCTTGTTCAGAGATAGCAATGGCTACACCTTC. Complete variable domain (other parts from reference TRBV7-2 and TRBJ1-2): GAGVSQSPSNKVTEKGKDVELRCDPISGHTALYWYRQSLGQGLEFLIYFQGNSAPDKSGLPSDRFSAERTGGSVSTLTIQRTQQEDSAVYLCASSLFRDSNGYTFGSGTRLTVV.

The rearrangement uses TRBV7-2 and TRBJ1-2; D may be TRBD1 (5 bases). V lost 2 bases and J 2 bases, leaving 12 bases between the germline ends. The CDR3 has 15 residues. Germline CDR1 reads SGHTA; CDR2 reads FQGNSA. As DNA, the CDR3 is TGTGCCAGCAGCTTATCAGGGATGAGCAACTATGGCTACACCTTC. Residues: CASSLSGMSNYGYTF.